The T cell receptor (beta chain) described here comes from a study of metastatic and nonmetastatic thyroid tumors. Per the germline V gene, CDR1 is GTSNPN and CDR2 is SVGIG (reference sequence). The V segment lost 6 bases and the J segment 4 bases; nucleotides outside the gene matches: 8. This CDR3 region has 13 residues. Thyroid surgery took place with no prior treatment in any patient. TCRdb reassembled clones from the PCR reads with MiXCR. The sample has 37,000 or so clones, roughly 17% seen once; the top ten hold about 6.8%. This clone showed up just once. What was sequenced was blood. The clonotype comes from a male donor with papillary thyroid cancer or a benign thyroid nodule (not recorded which). Some clones in this sample may be carry-over from other donors' samples. The chain is built from TRBV30 and TRBJ2-5; 7 bases are shared with TRBD2. This chain's CDR3 is CACRGEGRETQYF. The CDR3 DNA reads TGTGCCTGCCGGGGGGAGGGCCGAGAGACCCAGTACTTC.